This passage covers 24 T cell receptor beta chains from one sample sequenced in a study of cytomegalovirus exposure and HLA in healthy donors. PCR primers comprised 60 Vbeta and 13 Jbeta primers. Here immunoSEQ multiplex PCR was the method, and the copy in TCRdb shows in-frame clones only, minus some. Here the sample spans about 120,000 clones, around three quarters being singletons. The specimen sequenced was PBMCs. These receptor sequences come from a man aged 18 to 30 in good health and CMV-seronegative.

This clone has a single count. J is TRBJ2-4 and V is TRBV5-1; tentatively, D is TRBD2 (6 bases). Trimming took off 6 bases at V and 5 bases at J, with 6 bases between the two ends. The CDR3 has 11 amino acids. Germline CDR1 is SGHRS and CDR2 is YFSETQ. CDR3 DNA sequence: TGCGCCAGCACGGGGGAAAACATTCAGTACTTC. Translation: CASTGENIQYF.

The CDR3 reads CATSRPGTDTQYF. CDR3 nucleotide sequence: TGTGCCACCAGCAGACCCGGCACAGATACGCAGTATTTT. The V gene is TRBV15, the J gene TRBJ2-3; no clear D gene. The CDR3 runs 13 residues. Trimming cost V 2 bases and J 1 base, with 4 bases left between them. Germline assignment: CDR1 LNHNV and CDR2 YYDKDF (reference sequence).

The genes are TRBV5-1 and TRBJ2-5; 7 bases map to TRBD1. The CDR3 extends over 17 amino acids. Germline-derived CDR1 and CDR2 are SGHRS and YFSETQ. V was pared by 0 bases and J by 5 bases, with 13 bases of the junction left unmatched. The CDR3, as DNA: TGCGCCAGCAGCTTGGGGCGAGACAGGGTAATACGGGAGACCCAGTACTTC. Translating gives CASSLGRDRVIRETQYF.

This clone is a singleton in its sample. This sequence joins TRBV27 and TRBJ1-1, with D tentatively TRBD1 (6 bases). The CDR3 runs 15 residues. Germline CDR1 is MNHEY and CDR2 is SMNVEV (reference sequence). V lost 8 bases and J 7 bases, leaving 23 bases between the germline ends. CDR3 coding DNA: TGTGCCAGCGGTCAAATACAGGGCGTTGGTCTTGAAGCTTTCTTT. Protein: CASGQIQGVGLEAFF.

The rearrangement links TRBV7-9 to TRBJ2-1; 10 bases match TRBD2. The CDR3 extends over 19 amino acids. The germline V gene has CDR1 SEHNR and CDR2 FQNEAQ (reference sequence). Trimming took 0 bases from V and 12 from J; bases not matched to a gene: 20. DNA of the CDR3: TGTGCCAGCAGCTTAGCGGGCACTAGCGGGAAACTGTACACTGGGGTGCAGTTCTTC. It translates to CASSLAGTSGKLYTGVQFF.

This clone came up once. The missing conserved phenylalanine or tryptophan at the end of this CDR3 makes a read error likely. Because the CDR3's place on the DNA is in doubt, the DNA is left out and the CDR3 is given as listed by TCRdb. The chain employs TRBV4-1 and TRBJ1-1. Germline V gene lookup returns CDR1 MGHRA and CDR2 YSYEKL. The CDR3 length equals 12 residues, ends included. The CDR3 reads CASSQDGRDQTL.

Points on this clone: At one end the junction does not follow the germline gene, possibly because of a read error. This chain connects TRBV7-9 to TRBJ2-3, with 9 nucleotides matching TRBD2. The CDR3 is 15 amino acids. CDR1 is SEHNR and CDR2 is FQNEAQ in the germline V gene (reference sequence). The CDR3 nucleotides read TGTTCCAGCAGCACCCGGACTAGCGGCACAGATACGCAGTATTTT. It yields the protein CSSSTRTSGTDTQYF.

CDR3 coding DNA: TGTGCCAGCAGTTTCCAAGCAAACAATGAGCAGTTCTTC. Protein product: CASSFQANNEQFF. The chain has TRBV27 and TRBJ2-1; D unclear. The CDR3 is 13 residues long. The V gene's germline CDR1 is MNHEY and CDR2 SMNVEV (reference sequence). V was shortened by 3 bases and J by 5 bases, with 8 bases between the two germline ends.

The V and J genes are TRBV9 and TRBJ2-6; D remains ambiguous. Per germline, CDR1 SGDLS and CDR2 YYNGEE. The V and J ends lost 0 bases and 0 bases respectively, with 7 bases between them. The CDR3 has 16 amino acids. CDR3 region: CASSVVASSGANVLTF. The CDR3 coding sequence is TGTGCCAGCAGCGTAGTCGCGAGCTCTGGGGCCAACGTCCTGACTTTC.

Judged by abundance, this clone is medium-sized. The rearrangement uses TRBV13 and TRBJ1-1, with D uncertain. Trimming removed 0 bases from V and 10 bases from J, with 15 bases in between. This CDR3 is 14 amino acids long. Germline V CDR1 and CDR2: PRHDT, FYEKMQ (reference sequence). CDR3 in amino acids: CASSLGPGSEGAFF. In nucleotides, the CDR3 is TGTGCCAGCAGCTTAGGACCGGGGAGTGAAGGAGCTTTCTTT.

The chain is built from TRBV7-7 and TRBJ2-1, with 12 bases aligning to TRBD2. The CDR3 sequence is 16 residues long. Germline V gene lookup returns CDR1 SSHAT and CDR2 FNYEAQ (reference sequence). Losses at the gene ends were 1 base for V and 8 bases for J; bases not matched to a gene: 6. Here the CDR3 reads CASSLGRLAGVDEQFF. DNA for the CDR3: TGTGCCAGCAGCTTAGGAAGACTAGCGGGAGTCGATGAGCAGTTCTTC.

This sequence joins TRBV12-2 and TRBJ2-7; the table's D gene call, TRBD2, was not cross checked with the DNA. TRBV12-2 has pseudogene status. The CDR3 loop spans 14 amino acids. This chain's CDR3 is CASRLGGTTYEQYV. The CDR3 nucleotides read TGTGCAAGTCGCTTGGGCGGGACCACCTACGAGCAGTACGTC.

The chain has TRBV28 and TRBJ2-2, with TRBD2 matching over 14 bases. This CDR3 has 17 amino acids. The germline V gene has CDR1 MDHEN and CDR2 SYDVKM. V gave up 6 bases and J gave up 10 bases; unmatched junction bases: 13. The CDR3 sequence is CASSPGRGLAGDEELFF. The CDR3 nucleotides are TGTGCCAGCAGCCCCGGTCGGGGACTAGCGGGGGACGAGGAGCTGTTTTTT.

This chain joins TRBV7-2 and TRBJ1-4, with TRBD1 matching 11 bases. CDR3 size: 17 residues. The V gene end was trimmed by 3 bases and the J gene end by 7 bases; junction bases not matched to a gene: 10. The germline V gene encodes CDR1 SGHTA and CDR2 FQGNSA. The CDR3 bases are TGTGCCAGCAGCTTCCTAGGACAGGGGGCTGTGGGTGAAAAACTGTTTTTT. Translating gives CASSFLGQGAVGEKLFF.

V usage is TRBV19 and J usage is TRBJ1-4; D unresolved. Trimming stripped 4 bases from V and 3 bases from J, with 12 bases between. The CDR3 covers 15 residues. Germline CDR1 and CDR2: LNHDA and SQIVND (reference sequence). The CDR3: CASSRRPGSNEKLFF. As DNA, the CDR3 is TGTGCCAGTAGTAGGAGGCCAGGCTCTAATGAAAAACTGTTTTTT. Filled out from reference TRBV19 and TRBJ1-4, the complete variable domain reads DGGITQSPKYLFRKEGQNVTLSCEQNLNHDAMYWYRQDPGQGLRLIYYSQIVNDFQKGDIAEGYSVSREKKESFPLTVTSAQKNPTAFYLCASSRRPGSNEKLFFGSGTQLSVL.

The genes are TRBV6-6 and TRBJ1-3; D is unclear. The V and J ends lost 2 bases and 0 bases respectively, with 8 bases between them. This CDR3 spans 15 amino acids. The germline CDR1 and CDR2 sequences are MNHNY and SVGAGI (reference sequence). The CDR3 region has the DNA TGTGCCAGCAGTTACGCGGGTCTCTCTGGAAACACCATATATTTT. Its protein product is CASSYAGLSGNTIYF.

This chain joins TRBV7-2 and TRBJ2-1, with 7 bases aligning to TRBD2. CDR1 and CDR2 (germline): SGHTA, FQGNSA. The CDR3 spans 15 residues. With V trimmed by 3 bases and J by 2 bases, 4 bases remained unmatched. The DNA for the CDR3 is TGTGCCAGCAGCTTCGCAAGCGGGGCCTACAATGAGCAGTTCTTC. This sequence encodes CASSFASGAYNEQFF.

This CDR3 reads CASSRQGSDTQYF. CDR3 DNA: TGTGCCAGCAGTCGGCAGGGGTCAGATACGCAGTATTTT. This sequence joins TRBV2 and TRBJ2-3; maybe TRBD1 (6 bases). Germline V gene sequence: CDR1 SNHLY, CDR2 FYNNEI. V was cut by 5 bases and J by 4 bases, with 10 bases left in between. The CDR3 consists of 13 residues.

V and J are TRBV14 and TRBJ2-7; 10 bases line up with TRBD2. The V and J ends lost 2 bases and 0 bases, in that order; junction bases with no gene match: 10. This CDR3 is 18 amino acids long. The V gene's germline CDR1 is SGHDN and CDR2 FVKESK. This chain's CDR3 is CASSQFGSGRYSSYEQYF. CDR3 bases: TGTGCCAGCAGCCAATTTGGTAGCGGGAGGTATAGCTCCTACGAGCAGTACTTC.

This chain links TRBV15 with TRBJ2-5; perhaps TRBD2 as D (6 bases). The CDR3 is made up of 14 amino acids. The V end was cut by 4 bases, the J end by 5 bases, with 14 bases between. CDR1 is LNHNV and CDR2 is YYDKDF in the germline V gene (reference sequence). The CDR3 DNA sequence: TGTGCCACCAGCATCGGCGGGGTGGAGGAGACCCAGTACTTC. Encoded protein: CATSIGGVEETQYF.

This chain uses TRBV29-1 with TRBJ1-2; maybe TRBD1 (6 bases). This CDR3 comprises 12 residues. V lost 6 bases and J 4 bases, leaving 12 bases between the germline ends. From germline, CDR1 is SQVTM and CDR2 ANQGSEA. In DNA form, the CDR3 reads TGCAGCGTACAACAGGGATTCTATGGCTACACCTTC. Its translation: CSVQQGFYGYTF.

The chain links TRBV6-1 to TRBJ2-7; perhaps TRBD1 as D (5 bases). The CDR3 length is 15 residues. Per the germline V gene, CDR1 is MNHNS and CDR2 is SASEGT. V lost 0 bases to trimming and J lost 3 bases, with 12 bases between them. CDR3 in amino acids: CASSEAGGQSYEQYV. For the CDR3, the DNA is TGTGCCAGCAGTGAAGCGGGCGGACAAAGCTACGAGCAGTACGTC.

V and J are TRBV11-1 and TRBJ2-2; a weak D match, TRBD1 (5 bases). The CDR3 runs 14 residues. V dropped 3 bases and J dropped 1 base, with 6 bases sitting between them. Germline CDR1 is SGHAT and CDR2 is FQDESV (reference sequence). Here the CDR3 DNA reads TGTGCCAGCAGCTTGGGGCGGAACACCGGGGAGCTGTTTTTT. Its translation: CASSLGRNTGELFF.

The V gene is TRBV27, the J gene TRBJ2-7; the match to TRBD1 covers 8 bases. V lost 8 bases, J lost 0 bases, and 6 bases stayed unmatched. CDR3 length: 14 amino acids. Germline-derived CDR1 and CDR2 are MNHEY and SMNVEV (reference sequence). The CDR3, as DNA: TGTGCCAGCGGTTGGACAGGGAACTCCTACGAGCAGTACTTC. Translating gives CASGWTGNSYEQYF.